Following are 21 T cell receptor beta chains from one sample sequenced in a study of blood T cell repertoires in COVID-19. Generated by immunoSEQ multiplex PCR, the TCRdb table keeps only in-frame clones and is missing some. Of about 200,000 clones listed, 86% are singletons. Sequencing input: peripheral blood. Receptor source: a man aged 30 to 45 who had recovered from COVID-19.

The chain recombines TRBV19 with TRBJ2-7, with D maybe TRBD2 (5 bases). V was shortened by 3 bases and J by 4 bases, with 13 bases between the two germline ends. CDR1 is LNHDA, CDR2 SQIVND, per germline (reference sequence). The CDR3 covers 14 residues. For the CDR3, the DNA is TGTGCCAGTAGTATTCTCCCGGGGAAATACGAGCAGTACTTC. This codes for CASSILPGKYEQYF.

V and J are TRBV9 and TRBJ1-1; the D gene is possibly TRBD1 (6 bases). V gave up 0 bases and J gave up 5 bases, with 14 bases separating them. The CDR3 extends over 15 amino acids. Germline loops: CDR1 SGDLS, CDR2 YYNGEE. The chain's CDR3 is CASSVGNRELTEAFF. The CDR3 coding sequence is TGTGCCAGCAGCGTAGGAAACAGGGAGTTGACTGAAGCTTTCTTT.

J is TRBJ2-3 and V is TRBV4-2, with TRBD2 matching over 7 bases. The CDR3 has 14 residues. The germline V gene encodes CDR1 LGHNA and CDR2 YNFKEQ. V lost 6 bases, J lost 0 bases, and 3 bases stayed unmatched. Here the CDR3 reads CASSQGLSTDTQYF. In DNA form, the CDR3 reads TGTGCCAGCAGTCAGGGACTAAGCACAGATACGCAGTATTTT.

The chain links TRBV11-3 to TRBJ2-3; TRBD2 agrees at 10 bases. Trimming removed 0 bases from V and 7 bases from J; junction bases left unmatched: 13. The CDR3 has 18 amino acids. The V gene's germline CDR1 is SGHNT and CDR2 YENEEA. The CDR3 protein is CASSLESSLLAGTHTQYF. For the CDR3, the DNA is TGTGCCAGCAGCTTAGAAAGCTCCCTACTAGCGGGGACACATACGCAGTATTTT. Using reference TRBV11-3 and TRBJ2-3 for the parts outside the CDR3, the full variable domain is EAGVVQSPRYKIIEKKQPVAFWCNPISGHNTLYWYLQNLGQGPELLIRYENEEAVDDSQLPKDRFSAERLKGVDSTLKIQPAELGDSAVYLCASSLESSLLAGTHTQYFGPGTRLTVL.

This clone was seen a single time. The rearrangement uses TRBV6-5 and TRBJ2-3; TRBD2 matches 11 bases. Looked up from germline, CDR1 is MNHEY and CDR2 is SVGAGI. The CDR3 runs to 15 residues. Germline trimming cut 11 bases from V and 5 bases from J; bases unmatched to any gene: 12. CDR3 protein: CASESSGGALDTQYF. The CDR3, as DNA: TGTGCCTCTGAAAGTAGCGGGGGGGCCTTAGATACGCAGTATTTT.

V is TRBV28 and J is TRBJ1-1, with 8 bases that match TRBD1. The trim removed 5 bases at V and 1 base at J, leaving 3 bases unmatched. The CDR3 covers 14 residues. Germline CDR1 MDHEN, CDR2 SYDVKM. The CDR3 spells CASSLQGANTEAFF. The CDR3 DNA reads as TGTGCCAGCAGTCTCCAGGGGGCGAACACTGAAGCTTTCTTT.

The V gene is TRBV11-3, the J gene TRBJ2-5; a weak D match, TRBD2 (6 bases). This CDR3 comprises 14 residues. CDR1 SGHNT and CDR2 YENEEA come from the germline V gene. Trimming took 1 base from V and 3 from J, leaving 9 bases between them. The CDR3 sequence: CASSLGRAEETQYF. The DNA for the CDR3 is TGTGCCAGCAGCTTAGGGAGGGCGGAAGAGACCCAGTACTTC.

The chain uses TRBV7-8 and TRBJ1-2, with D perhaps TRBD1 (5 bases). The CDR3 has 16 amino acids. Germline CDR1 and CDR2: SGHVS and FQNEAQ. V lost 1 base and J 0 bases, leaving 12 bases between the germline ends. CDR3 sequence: CASSLVAGTPNYGYTF. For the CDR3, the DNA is TGTGCCAGCAGCTTAGTCGCCGGGACTCCTAACTATGGCTACACCTTC.

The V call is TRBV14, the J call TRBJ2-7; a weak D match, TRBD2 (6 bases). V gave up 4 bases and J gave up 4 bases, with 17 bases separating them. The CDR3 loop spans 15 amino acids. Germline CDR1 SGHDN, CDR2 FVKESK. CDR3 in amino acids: CASSLAHGGGYEQYF. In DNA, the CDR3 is TGTGCCAGCAGCCTAGCCCACGGTGGGGGGTACGAGCAGTACTTC.

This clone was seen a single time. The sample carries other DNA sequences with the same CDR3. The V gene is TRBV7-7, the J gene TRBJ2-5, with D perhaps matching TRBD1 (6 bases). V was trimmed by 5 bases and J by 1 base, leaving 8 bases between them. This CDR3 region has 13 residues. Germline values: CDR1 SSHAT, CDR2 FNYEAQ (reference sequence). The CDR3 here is CASSQDSQETQYF. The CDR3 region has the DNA TGTGCCAGCAGCCAGGACAGCCAAGAGACCCAGTACTTC.

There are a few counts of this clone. The CDR3 bases are TGTGCCAGCAGCGCCAGTCCCTCAGGGGATCAGCCCCAGCATTTT. Encoded protein: CASSASPSGDQPQHF. The chain combines TRBV7-2 with TRBJ1-5, with D maybe TRBD1 (6 bases). The ends were cut back, 5 bases at V and 5 bases at J, with 16 bases in the middle. This CDR3 has 15 amino acids. CDR1 and CDR2 (germline): SGHTA, FQGNSA.

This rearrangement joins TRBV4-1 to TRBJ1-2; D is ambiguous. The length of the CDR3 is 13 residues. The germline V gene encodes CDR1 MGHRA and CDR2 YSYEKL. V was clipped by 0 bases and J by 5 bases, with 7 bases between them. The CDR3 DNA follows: TGCGCCAGCAGCCAAGATGCAGTTTATGGCTACACCTTC. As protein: CASSQDAVYGYTF.

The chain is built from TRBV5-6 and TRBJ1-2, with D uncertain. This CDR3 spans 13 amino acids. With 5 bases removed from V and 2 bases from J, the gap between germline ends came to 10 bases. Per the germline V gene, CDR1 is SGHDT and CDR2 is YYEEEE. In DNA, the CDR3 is TGTGCCAGCAGGCCGGGAGTAAACTATGGCTACACCTTC. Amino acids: CASRPGVNYGYTF.

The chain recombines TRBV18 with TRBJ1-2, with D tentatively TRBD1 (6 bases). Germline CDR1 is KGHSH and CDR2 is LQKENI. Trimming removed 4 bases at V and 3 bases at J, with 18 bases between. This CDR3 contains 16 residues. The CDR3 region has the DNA TGTGCCAGCTCACTTTTGAAGTGGGGGCTGGACTATGGCTACACCTTC. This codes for CASSLLKWGLDYGYTF.

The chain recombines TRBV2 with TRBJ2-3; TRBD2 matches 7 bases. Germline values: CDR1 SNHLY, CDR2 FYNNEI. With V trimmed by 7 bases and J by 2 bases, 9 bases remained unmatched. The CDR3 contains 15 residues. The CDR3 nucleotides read TGTGCCAGCAAGGGGAGGGGATGGGTCACAGATACGCAGTATTTT. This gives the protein CASKGRGWVTDTQYF. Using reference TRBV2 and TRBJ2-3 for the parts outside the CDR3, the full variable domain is EPEVTQTPSHQVTQMGQEVILRCVPISNHLYFYWYRQILGQKVEFLVSFYNNEISEKSEIFDDQFSVERPDGSNFTLKIRSTKLEDSAMYFCASKGRGWVTDTQYFGPGTRLTVL.

The CDR3 loop is CASSEGQSQLETQYF. CDR3 in DNA: TGTGCCAGCAGTGAAGGACAGTCGCAATTGGAGACCCAGTACTTC. The chain uses TRBV25-1 and TRBJ2-5; the D gene is possibly TRBD1 (6 bases). Germline V gene sequence: CDR1 MGHDK, CDR2 SYGVNS. Trimming stripped 2 bases from V and 5 bases from J, with 15 bases between. The CDR3 spans 15 residues.

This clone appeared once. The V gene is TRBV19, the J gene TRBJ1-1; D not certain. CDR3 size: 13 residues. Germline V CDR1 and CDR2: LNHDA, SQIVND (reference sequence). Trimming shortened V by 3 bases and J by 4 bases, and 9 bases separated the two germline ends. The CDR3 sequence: CASSMRPVTEAFF. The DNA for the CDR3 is TGTGCCAGTAGTATGAGGCCAGTCACTGAAGCTTTCTTT.

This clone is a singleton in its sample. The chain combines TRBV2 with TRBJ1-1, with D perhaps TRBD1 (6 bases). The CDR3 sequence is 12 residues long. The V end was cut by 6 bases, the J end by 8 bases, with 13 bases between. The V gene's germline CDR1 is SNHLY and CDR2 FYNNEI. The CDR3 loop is CASRETGYEAFF. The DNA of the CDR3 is TGTGCCAGCAGGGAAACAGGGTACGAAGCTTTCTTT.

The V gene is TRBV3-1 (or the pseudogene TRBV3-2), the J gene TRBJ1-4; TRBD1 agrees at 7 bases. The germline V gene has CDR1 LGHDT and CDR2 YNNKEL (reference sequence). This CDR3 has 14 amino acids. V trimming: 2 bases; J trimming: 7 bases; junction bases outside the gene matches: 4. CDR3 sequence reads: CASSQPGQFEKLFF. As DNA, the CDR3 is TGTGCCAGCAGCCAACCGGGACAGTTTGAAAAACTGTTTTTT.

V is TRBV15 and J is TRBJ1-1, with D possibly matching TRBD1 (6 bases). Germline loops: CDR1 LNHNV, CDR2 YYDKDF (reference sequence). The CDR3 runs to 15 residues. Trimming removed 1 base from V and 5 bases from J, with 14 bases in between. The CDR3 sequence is CATSRVRGGETEAFF. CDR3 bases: TGTGCCACCAGCAGAGTGCGAGGGGGAGAGACTGAAGCTTTCTTT.

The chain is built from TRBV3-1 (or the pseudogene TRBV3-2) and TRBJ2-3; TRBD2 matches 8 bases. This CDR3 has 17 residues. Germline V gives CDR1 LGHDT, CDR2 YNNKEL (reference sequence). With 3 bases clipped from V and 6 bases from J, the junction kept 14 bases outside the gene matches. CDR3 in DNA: TGTGCCAGCAGCCAGTACCCCGGGGGGGCATTAATCGATACGCAGTATTTT. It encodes CASSQYPGGALIDTQYF.